This T cell receptor (beta chain) was profiled in a study of blood T cell repertoires in COVID-19. Looking at the study overall: Whether acute or convalescent, the COVID-19 samples came from the United States, Italy and Spain. Sample material is recorded as cDNA or gDNA derived from T cells, B-cell-depleted T cells, or PBMCs.

A Seattle source enrolled patients during active infection and followed them longitudinally. This CDR3 spans 14 amino acids. Germline lookup yields CDR1 LNHDA and CDR2 SQIVND (reference sequence). The V end lost 3 bases, the J end lost 3 bases, and 11 bases lay between the germline ends. Assay: immunoSEQ multiplex PCR; the TCRdb copy retains only in-frame clones and omits some. The table records some 200,000 clones, 82% of them present only once. The sample holds many counts of this clone. The clonotype originates from a woman between 65 and 79 years old with COVID-19, enrolled during active disease. Source material: peripheral blood. The genes are TRBV19 and TRBJ1-1, with D possibly matching TRBD1 (6 bases). CDR3 residues: CASSMGHQYTEAFF. The CDR3 DNA reads as TGTGCCAGTAGTATGGGACACCAATACACTGAAGCTTTCTTT.